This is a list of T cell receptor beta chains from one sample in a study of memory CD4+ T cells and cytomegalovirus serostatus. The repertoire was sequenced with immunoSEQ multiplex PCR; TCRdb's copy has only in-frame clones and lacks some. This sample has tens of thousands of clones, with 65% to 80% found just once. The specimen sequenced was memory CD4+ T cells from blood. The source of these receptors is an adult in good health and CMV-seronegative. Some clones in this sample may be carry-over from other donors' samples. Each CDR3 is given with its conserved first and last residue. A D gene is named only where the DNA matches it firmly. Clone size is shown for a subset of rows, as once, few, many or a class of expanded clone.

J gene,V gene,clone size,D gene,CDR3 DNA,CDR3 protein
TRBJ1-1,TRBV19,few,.,TGTGCCAGCACAGGGTGGAGGCCTGAAGCTTTCTTT,CASTGWRPEAFF
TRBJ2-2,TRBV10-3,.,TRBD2,TGTGCCATCAGTGTACCGGGGCGGGGGGGCACCGGGGAGCTGTTTTTT,CAISVPGRGGTGELFF
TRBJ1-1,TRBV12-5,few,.,TGTGCTAGTGCCCCCCGGGGGGAATCCGAAGCTTTCTTT,CASAPRGESEAFF
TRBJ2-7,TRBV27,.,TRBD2,TGTGCCAGCAGTTCGCTAGCGGGGGGTTTCTACGAGCAGTACTTC,CASSSLAGGFYEQYF
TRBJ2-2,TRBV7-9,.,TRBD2,TGTGCCAGCAGCTTGGGGCTAGCGGGGTTATCCGGGAACACCGGGGAGCTGTTTTTT,CASSLGLAGLSGNTGELFF
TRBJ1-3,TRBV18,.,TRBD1,TGTGCCAGCTCACCGTCGGGACAGATCTCTGGAAACACCATATATTTT,CASSPSGQISGNTIYF
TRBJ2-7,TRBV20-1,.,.,TGCAGTGCAACCCGGGGCCGTGAGCAGTACTTC,CSATRGREQYF
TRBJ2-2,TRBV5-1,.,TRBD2,TGCGCCAGCAGCTCTAGCGGGGTTAACACCGGGGAGCTGTTTTTT,CASSSSGVNTGELFF
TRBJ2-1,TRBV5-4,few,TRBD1,TGTGCCAGCAGCCCACAGGGACAGGGGACCTACAATGAGCAGTTCTTC,CASSPQGQGTYNEQFF
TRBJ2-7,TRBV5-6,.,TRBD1,TGTGCCAGCAGCCCTCCGGGACAGGGGTTCTACGAGCAGTACTTC,CASSPPGQGFYEQYF
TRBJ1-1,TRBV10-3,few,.,TGTGCCATCAGTGAAACAACAGGGTACACTGAAGCTTTCTTT,CAISETTGYTEAFF
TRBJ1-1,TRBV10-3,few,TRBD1,TGTGCCATCAGTGCTACGGACAGGGAGGGTTCTGAAGCTTTCTTT,CAISATDREGSEAFF
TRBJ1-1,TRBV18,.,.,TGTGCCAGCTCATCGAACCACCTGAACACTGAAGCTTTCTTT,CASSSNHLNTEAFF
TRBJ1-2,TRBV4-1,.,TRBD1,TGCGCCAGCAGCCAAAATCGGGACAGCCAATATGGCTACACCTTC,CASSQNRDSQYGYTF
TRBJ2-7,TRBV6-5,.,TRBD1,TGTGCCAGCAGTCGGGACAGCTACTACGAGCAGTACTTC,CASSRDSYYEQYF
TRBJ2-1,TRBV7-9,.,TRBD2,TGTGCCAGCAGTTCAGACGGGACTAGAAGTCAGTTCTTC,CASSSDGTRSQFF
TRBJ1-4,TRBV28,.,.,TGTGCCAGCAGCGAACAAAGGCCAGAAGGAAATGAAAAACTGTTTTTT,CASSEQRPEGNEKLFF
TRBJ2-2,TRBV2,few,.,TGTGCCAGCAGTTCGGACTTCTTGAACACCGGGGAGCTGTTTTTT,CASSSDFLNTGELFF
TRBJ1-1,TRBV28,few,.,TGTGCCAGCAGTCGAGATGTGACTGAAGCTTTCTTT,CASSRDVTEAFF